Shown below are 10 T cell receptor beta chains from a single sample sequenced in a study of OX40 agonist ivuxolimab in advanced cancers. The protocol was immunoSEQ multiplex PCR, while the TCRdb copy is restricted to in-frame clones and leaves out a portion. The table lists under 35,000 clones, about 88% of them singletons, with 20% to 25% in the top ten. Specimen: CD4+ or CD8+ T cells sorted from blood, collected in a trial of the OX40 agonist ivuxolimab. These receptors were taken from an adult with an advanced solid tumor such as melanoma, head and neck, liver or kidney cancer.

The CDR3 loop reads CASSLGQGAGNTIYF. CDR3 nucleotide sequence: TGTGCCAGCAGCTTGGGACAGGGGGCTGGAAACACCATATATTTT. The chain couples TRBV5-6 to TRBJ1-3; 9 bases align to TRBD1. The junction had 0 bases not matched to a gene; V was cut back by 0 bases and J by 2 bases. The CDR3 loop spans 15 amino acids. Germline V gene lookup returns CDR1 SGHDT and CDR2 YYEEEE.

The genes are TRBV5-8 and TRBJ2-1; perhaps TRBD2 as D (7 bases). The V and J ends lost 0 bases and 2 bases respectively, with 9 bases between them. The germline gives CDR1 SGHTS, CDR2 YDEGEE. This CDR3 region has 15 residues. CDR3 in amino acids: CASSLAGGAYNEQFF. The CDR3 region has the DNA TGTGCCAGCAGCTTGGCGGGGGGCGCCTACAATGAGCAGTTCTTC.

This clone was detected once. CDR3 coding DNA: TGTGCCAGCAGCTTAGATGGGGTCTACAATGAGCAGTTCTTC. This gives the protein CASSLDGVYNEQFF. The rearrangement joins TRBV7-2 to TRBJ2-1; the D is unclear. Germline V gene sequence: CDR1 SGHTA, CDR2 FQGNSA. The CDR3 runs 14 residues. V was cut by 1 base and J by 3 bases, with 7 bases left in between.

In this sample, this clone turned up a few times. The rearrangement joins TRBV13 to TRBJ2-2, with 10 nucleotides matching TRBD2. From germline, CDR1 is PRHDT and CDR2 FYEKMQ (reference sequence). The CDR3 has 16 amino acids. V shed 5 bases and J 5 bases; nucleotides not matched to a gene: 8. The CDR3 DNA reads as TGTGCCAGCAGCCCGCTAGCGGGAGAAGGTACCGGGGAGCTGTTTTTT. As protein: CASSPLAGEGTGELFF.

This chain links TRBV19 with TRBJ2-7; D perhaps matches TRBD2 (6 bases). CDR3 length equals 13 residues. Germline CDR1 and CDR2: LNHDA and SQIVND (reference sequence). V was shortened by 3 bases and J by 6 bases, with 12 bases between the two germline ends. This CDR3 reads CASSIRAGLEQYF. The DNA for the CDR3 is TGTGCCAGTAGTATCCGGGCGGGGCTCGAGCAGTACTTC.

The CDR3 loop reads CASSQSGGAIETQYF. The CDR3 DNA follows: TGCGCCAGCAGCCAAAGCGGGGGGGCGATCGAGACCCAGTACTTC. The chain has TRBV5-1 and TRBJ2-5; 10 positions agree with TRBD2. The CDR3 runs to 15 residues. Trimming took 4 bases from V and 5 from J; bases not matched to a gene: 8. Germline V gene data show CDR1 as SGHRS and CDR2 as YFSETQ.

The chain carries TRBV29-1 and TRBJ1-2; a possible D gene is TRBD1 (5 bases). The germline V gene has CDR1 SQVTM and CDR2 ANQGSEA. Deletions cut 4 bases from V and 3 bases from J, with 15 bases between. The CDR3 loop spans 14 amino acids. CDR3 sequence reads: CSVVPRGGDYGYTF. CDR3 nucleotides: TGCAGCGTTGTCCCCCGGGGCGGCGACTATGGCTACACCTTC.

CDR3 amino acids: CASSYTEQGLSGANVLTF. CDR3 DNA sequence: TGTGCCAGCAGTTACACGGAACAGGGCCTCTCTGGGGCCAACGTCCTGACTTTC. The genes are TRBV27 and TRBJ2-6; perhaps TRBD1 as D (6 bases). This CDR3 is 18 amino acids long. The germline V and J ends were trimmed by 4 bases and 0 bases, with 16 bases remaining between them. CDR1 MNHEY and CDR2 SMNVEV come from the germline V gene (reference sequence).

CDR3: CASSSARNTEAFF. In DNA form, the CDR3 reads TGTGCCAGCAGTTCAGCCAGAAACACTGAAGCTTTCTTT. The V and J genes are TRBV27 and TRBJ1-1; D unclear. The CDR3 is made up of 13 amino acids. Looked up from germline, CDR1 is MNHEY and CDR2 is SMNVEV (reference sequence). V lost 4 bases, J lost 2 bases, and 8 bases lay in between.

V is TRBV5-4 and J is TRBJ1-5; 7 bases are shared with TRBD1. V lost 4 bases and J lost 6; bases outside the gene matches: 7. The CDR3 loop spans 14 amino acids. Per germline, CDR1 SGHNT and CDR2 YYREEE (reference sequence). The CDR3 nucleotides are TGTGCCAGCAGCCTGGCAGGGGGAAGTCAGCCCCAGCATTTT. It encodes CASSLAGGSQPQHF.